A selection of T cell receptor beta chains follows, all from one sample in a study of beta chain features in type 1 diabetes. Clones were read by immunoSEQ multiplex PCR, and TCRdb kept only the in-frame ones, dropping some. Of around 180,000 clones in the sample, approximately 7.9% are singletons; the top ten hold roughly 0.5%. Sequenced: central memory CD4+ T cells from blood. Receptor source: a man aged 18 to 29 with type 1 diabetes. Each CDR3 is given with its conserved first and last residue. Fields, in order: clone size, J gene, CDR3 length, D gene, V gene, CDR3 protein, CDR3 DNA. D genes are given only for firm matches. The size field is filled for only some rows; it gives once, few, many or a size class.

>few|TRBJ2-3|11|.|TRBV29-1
CSLERTDTQYF
TGCAGCTTGGAGCGCACAGATACGCAGTATTTT
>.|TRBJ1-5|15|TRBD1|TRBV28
CASRGQVWVNQPQHF
TGTGCCAGCAGAGGACAGGTTTGGGTCAATCAGCCCCAGCATTTT
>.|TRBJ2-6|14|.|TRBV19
CASSISGGANVLTF
TGTGCCAGTAGTATATCCGGTGGGGCCAACGTCCTGACTTTC
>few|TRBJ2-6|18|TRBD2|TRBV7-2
CASRPWAGGQAGANVLTF
TGTGCCAGCAGGCCCTGGGCGGGAGGTCAAGCTGGGGCCAACGTCCTGACTTTC
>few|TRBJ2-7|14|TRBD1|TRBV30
CAWWAGQGAYEQYF
TGTGCCTGGTGGGCCGGACAGGGGGCCTACGAGCAGTACTTC
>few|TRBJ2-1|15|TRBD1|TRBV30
CAWSMAGGVSNEQFF
TGTGCCTGGAGTATGGCAGGGGGCGTCTCTAATGAGCAGTTCTTC
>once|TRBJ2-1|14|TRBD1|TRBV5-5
CASSDRGSYNEQFF
TGTGCCAGCAGTGACAGGGGATCCTACAATGAGCAGTTCTTC
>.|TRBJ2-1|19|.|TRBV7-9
CASSSQNRDIFSSYNEQFF
TGTGCCAGCAGCTCGCAGAACAGGGATATTTTTAGCTCCTACAATGAGCAGTTCTTC
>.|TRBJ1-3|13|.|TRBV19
CASSTRRGNTIYF
TGTGCCAGTTCCACCAGGAGGGGAAACACCATATATTTT
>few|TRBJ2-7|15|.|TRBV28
CASSPRGPNRYEQYF
TGTGCCAGCAGCCCACGCGGCCCTAACCGGTACGAGCAGTACTTC
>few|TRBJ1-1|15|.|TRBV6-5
CATSTLGSGRRQAFF
TGTGCCACCAGTACTCTAGGGAGCGGGAGACGACAAGCTTTCTTT
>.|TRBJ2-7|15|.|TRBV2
CASTYSPGGSYEQYF
TGTGCCAGCACCTACTCCCCAGGTGGCTCCTACGAGCAGTACTTC
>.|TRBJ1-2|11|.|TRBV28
CASSSNYGYTF
TGTGCCAGCTCCTCTAACTATGGCTACACCTTC
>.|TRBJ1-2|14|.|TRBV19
CASRETGVDYGYTF
TGTGCCAGTAGGGAGACCGGGGTTGACTATGGCTACACCTTC
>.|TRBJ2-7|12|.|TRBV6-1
CASSEAHGGQYF
TGTGCCAGCAGTGAAGCCCACGGGGGGCAGTACTTC
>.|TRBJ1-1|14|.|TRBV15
CATSRDTAYTEAFF
TGTGCCACCAGCAGAGATACTGCTTACACTGAAGCTTTCTTT
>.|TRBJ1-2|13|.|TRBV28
CASSPGGSYGYTF
TGTGCCAGCAGTCCGGGGGGAAGTTATGGCTACACCTTC
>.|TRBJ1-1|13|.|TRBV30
CAWSVLVELEAFF
TGTGCCTGGAGTGTACTAGTGGAACTTGAAGCTTTCTTT
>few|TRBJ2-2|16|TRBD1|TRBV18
CASSPQGAPDTGELFF
TGTGCCAGCTCACCCCAGGGGGCGCCGGACACCGGGGAGCTGTTTTTT
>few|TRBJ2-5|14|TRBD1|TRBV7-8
CASSSGQGKETQYF
TGTGCCAGCAGCTCAGGACAGGGCAAAGAGACCCAGTACTTC
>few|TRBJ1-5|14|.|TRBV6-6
CASSPFGGNQPQHF
TGTGCCAGCAGCCCCTTCGGAGGCAATCAGCCCCAGCATTTT
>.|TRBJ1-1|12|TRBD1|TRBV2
CASNTGDLEAFF
TGTGCCAGCAATACAGGGGACCTCGAAGCTTTCTTT